This passage covers 9 T cell receptor beta chains from one sample sequenced in a study of blood T cell repertoires in COVID-19. Sequencing used immunoSEQ multiplex PCR; TCRdb keeps in-frame clones, though not all of them. This table holds approximately 170,000 clones, roughly 90% found once. The sample comprised peripheral blood. The receptors were sampled from a man aged 18 to 35 with COVID-19, enrolled during active disease.

This clone has a handful of counts. The DNA for the CDR3 is TGTGCCAGCAGCGAGGGGGCTCCCGGGGAGCTGTTTTTT. It codes for CASSEGAPGELFF. The V and J genes are TRBV9 and TRBJ2-2; 7 bases align to TRBD1. CDR3 length: 13 amino acids. CDR1 is SGDLS and CDR2 is YYNGEE in the germline V gene. The V segment lost 3 bases and the J segment 6 bases; nucleotides outside the gene matches: 2.

This rearrangement joins TRBV4-2 to TRBJ2-7; 7 nucleotides line up with TRBD2. The V and J ends lost 0 bases and 3 bases, in that order; junction bases with no gene match: 8. CDR3 length: 16 residues. From germline, CDR1 is LGHNA and CDR2 YNFKEQ. The CDR3 region has the DNA TGTGCCAGCAGCCAAGATCTTCGGGCTAGCGGCTACGAGCAGTACTTC. The encoded protein is CASSQDLRASGYEQYF.

The J gene is TRBJ1-6, the V gene TRBV25-1; D call uncertain. Germline V lookup: CDR1 MGHDK, CDR2 SYGVNS. The ends were cut back, 8 bases at V and 6 bases at J, with 20 bases in the middle. The CDR3 contains 16 residues. CDR3 in DNA: TGTGCCAGCGCTCCCGTCGGCGGCTACCCTAATTCACCCCTCCACTTT. This sequence encodes CASAPVGGYPNSPLHF.

The chain uses TRBV5-1 and TRBJ1-1, with unresolved D. V lost 3 bases, J lost 2 bases, and 8 bases lay in between. Germline V gene sequence: CDR1 SGHRS, CDR2 YFSETQ. This CDR3 contains 13 residues. In DNA form, the CDR3 reads TGCGCCAGCAGCTCGACACTCAACACTGAAGCTTTCTTT. Translation: CASSSTLNTEAFF.

The chain combines TRBV4-3 with TRBJ1-2, with D tentatively TRBD1 (5 bases). Germline lookup yields CDR1 LGHNA and CDR2 YSLEER. V was clipped by 0 bases and J by 6 bases, with 14 bases between them. The CDR3 totals 15 residues. The DNA of the CDR3 is TGCGCCAGCAGCCAAGAGACAGTGGTCCTTAATGGCTACACCTTC. Its protein is CASSQETVVLNGYTF.

This chain connects TRBV9 to TRBJ2-4; TRBD2 is a possible D gene (6 bases). Germline CDR1 SGDLS, CDR2 YYNGEE. The CDR3 covers 14 residues. Trimming stripped 2 bases from V and 8 bases from J, with 14 bases between. The CDR3 region has the DNA TGTGCCAGCAGCGTGGGAGTAGCGGTGGACATTCAGTACTTC. It translates to CASSVGVAVDIQYF.

The J gene is TRBJ1-1, the V gene TRBV6-5; D is ambiguous. CDR3 length: 9 residues. Germline V gene data show CDR1 as MNHEY and CDR2 as SVGAGI. The V end was cut by 5 bases, the J end by 12 bases, with 7 bases between. CDR3 coding DNA: TGTGCCAGCAGTCCTGTGTCTTTCTTT. It specifies CASSPVSFF.

The chain combines TRBV4-3 with TRBJ2-1; D ambiguous. This CDR3 is built from 15 residues. V was pared by 0 bases and J by 3 bases, with 9 bases between. CDR1 is LGHNA, CDR2 YSLEER, per germline. The CDR3: CASSQDPRDYNEQFF. The CDR3 coding sequence is TGCGCCAGCAGCCAAGATCCTCGAGACTACAATGAGCAGTTCTTC.

The V and J genes are TRBV3-1 (or the pseudogene TRBV3-2) and TRBJ1-2; D remains unclear. Trimming took off 4 bases at V and 3 bases at J, with 9 bases between the two ends. CDR3 length: 13 amino acids. From germline, CDR1 is LGHDT and CDR2 YNNKEL (reference sequence). CDR3 coding DNA: TGTGCCAGCAGCCCCCAGGAGGACTATGGCTACACCTTC. Translating gives CASSPQEDYGYTF.